The entry that follows covers one T cell receptor (beta chain) sequence. Its binding antigen is unknown. Per-nucleotide qualities are absent, and no much larger clonotype sits a single base away. The CDR3 regions of human TCRbeta chains were subjected to immunosequencing. On the authors' methods: TCRs in the repertoires were matched against a reference library of SARS-CoV-2-specific TCRs that had been generated with the MIRA antigen-specificity platform. Breadth meant the fraction of unique TCRs that were SARS-CoV-2-associated, whereas depth meant the fraction of total T cells that were SARS-CoV-2-associated. Using the MIRA data, each spike-specific TCR was mapped to the spike region that the TCR reacts to and placed in a CD4 or CD8 class. Log10-transformed breadth and depth values were compared by one-way ANOVA with Sidak's multiple comparisons tests. Sourced from immuneACCESS, this table was stored by TCRdb with only in-frame sequences that have V and J called. A share of the clones is absent; for the studies checked, an unresolved V gene accounts for under half, and the remainder has no known explanation. From that table come the V and J calls and clone size; the DNA was used to work out D and trimming. The sample table lists approximately 120,000 clones, 70% to 90% of them with a count of one. The ten largest clones take up 5% to 7% of the sample.

The CDR3 runs 17 residues from the cysteine to the phenylalanine. Just CDR3 DNA is preserved here, 51 bases in frame from base 1. As encoded in the germline V gene (reference sequence), CDR1 is SEHNR while CDR2 is FQNEAQ. V gives up 5 bases and J gives up 2 bases, and the segment between their germline ends measures 21 bases. The data are from a study of T cell responses to AZD1222 COVID-19 vaccine (dated by TCRdb to the early 2020s). For context, the study as a whole: A total of just over 230 trial participants underwent TCR sequencing, of whom 200 to 220 had received two doses of AZD1222 and around 25 had received two doses of the MenACWY control vaccine. Enrollment into the trials was organized by age into subgroups of 18-55, 56-69 and 70-plus years, and those subgroups contained roughly 150, 30 and 60 TCR-sequenced participants, respectively.

The time point label, read with the paper, signifies: about 28 days (+/-7) after the second vaccine dose. Because spike-specific TCR depth and breadth did not differ between the two schedules, AZD1222 recipients who got a second dose at roughly 4 weeks were pooled with those who got a second dose at roughly 12 weeks. Vaccinee samples came from UK trials COV001 and COV002, including a single-blind randomized controlled phase 2/3 trial of AZD1222 (ChAdOx1 nCoV-19) in healthy adults. For TCRbeta chain sequencing, PBMC samples from trial participants were taken at day 0 and at day 28 after the second dose. Here is what the overall study found, with its caveats: In the small 56-69-year group, the increase in depth fell short of significance, most likely because of low power. After two AZD1222 doses, spike-specific TCR breadth and depth were significantly higher than at day 0 and than in MenACWY recipients. Only a handful of AZD1222 recipients were SARS-CoV-2 seropositive at baseline, limiting conclusions about previously exposed vaccinees. Participants were mostly white British and included more females than males, and it was suggested by the authors that clonal diversity may have been underestimated. The vaccine-associated CD4 TCRs covered the entire spike protein, and the dominant responses fell in regions 160-218 and 743-854. Because no samples from the day 14 peak response were available, repertoires could be characterized only after the peak T cell response. Nearly half of unique spike-specific TCRs reportedly recognized epitopes outside regions mutated in the B.1.351 and B.1.1.7 variants.

The source material was peripheral blood, sampled 28 days after the second AZD1222 dose. The chain is made from TRBV7-9 and TRBJ1-2; the D segment could be TRBD1, given 6 matching bases. This TCR derives from an adult who received the AZD1222 COVID-19 vaccine. CDR3 protein: CASSRGQPRFGNYGYTF. The nucleotides are TGTGCCAGCAGCCGAGGACAGCCGCGATTTGGGAACTATGGCTACACCTTC.